This TCR beta chain is from a study of blood T cell repertoires in COVID-19. Germline V gives CDR1 SGHKS, CDR2 YYEKEE (reference sequence). V lost 0 bases, J lost 9 bases, and 12 bases lay in between. The CDR3 is 13 residues long. Assay used: immunoSEQ multiplex PCR; TCRdb lists only in-frame clones, some missing. Among around 190,000 clones listed, 75% to 85% were seen once. Sequencing used peripheral blood. The source of this sequence is a woman in her forties with COVID-19, enrolled during active disease. The rearrangement links TRBV5-5 to TRBJ1-1, with D maybe TRBD1 (5 bases). CDR3 amino acids: CASSLGEAGKAFF. The CDR3 coding sequence is TGTGCCAGCAGCTTGGGAGAGGCAGGGAAAGCTTTCTTT.